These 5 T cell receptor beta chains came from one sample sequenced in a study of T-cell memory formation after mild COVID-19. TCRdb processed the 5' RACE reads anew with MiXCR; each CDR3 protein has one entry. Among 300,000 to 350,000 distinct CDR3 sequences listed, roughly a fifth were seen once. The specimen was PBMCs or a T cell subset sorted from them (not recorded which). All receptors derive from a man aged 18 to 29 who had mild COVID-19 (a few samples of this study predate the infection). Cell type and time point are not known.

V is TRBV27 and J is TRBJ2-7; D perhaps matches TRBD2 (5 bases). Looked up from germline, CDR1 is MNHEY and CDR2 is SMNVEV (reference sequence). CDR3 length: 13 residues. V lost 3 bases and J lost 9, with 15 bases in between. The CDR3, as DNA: TGTGCCAGCAGTTTCGGGGAGTTATCGGTGCAGTACTTC. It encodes CASSFGELSVQYF.

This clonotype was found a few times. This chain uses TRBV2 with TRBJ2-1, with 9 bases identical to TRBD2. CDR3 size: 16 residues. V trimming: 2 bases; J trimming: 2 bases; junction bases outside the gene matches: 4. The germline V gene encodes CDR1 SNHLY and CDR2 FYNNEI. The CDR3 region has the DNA TGTGCCAGCAGTGAAAACCGACTAGCGGCCTACAATGAGCAGTTCTTC. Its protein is CASSENRLAAYNEQFF.

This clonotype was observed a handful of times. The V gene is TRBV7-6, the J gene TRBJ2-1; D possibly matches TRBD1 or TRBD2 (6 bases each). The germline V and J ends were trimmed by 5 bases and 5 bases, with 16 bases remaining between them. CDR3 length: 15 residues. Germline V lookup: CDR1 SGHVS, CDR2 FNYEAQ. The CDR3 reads CASSRRLGGNNEQFF. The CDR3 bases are TGTGCCAGCAGCCGCCGACTAGGGGGGAACAATGAGCAGTTCTTC.

CDR3 amino acids: CASSYGGTYNEQFF. CDR3 coding DNA: TGTGCCAGCAGTTACGGGGGGACGTACAATGAGCAGTTCTTC. The V call is TRBV6-6, the J call TRBJ2-1; maybe TRBD2 (6 bases). The CDR3 runs to 14 residues. Germline values: CDR1 MNHNY, CDR2 SVGAGI (reference sequence). V dropped 2 bases and J dropped 4 bases, with 9 bases sitting between them.

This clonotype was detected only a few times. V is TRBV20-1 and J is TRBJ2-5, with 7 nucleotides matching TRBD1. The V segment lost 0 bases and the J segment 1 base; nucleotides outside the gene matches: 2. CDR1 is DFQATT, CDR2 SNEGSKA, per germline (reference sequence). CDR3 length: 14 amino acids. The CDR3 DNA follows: TGCAGTGCTAGAGACTGGACAGGCCAAGAGACCCAGTACTTC. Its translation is CSARDWTGQETQYF.